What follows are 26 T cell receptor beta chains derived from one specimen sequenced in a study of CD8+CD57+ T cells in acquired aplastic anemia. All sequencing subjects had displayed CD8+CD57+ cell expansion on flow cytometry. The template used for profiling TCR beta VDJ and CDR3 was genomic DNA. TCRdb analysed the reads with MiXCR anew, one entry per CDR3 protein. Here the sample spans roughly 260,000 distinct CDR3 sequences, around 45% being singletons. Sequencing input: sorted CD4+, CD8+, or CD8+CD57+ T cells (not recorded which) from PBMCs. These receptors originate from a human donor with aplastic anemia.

The CDR3: CASSFRDRSYEQYF. For the CDR3, the DNA is TGCGCCAGCAGCTTCCGGGACAGGTCCTACGAGCAGTACTTC. This rearrangement joins TRBV5-1 to TRBJ2-7, with 8 nucleotides matching TRBD1. J lost 1 base, V lost 2 bases, and 2 bases had no gene match. Germline values: CDR1 SGHRS, CDR2 YFSETQ. The CDR3 sequence is 14 residues long.

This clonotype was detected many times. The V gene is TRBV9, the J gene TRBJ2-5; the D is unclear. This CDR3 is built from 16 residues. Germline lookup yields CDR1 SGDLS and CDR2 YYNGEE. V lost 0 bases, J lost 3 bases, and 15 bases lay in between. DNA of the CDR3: TGTGCCAGCAGCGTAGTCTCCGGGCTAGGGAAAGAGACCCAGTACTTC. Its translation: CASSVVSGLGKETQYF.

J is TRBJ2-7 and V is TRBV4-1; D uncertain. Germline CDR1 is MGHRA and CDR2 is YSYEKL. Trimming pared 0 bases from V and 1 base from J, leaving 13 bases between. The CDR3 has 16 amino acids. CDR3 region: CASSQDVGFVSYEQYF. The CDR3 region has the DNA TGCGCCAGCAGCCAAGATGTAGGATTCGTATCCTACGAGCAGTACTTC.

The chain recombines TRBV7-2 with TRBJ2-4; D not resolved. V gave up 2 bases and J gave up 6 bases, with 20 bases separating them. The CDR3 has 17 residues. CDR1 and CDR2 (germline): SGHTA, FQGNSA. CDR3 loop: CASSLRPHLDVGNIQYF. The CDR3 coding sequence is TGTGCCAGCAGCTTACGACCCCACTTGGACGTGGGAAACATTCAGTACTTC.

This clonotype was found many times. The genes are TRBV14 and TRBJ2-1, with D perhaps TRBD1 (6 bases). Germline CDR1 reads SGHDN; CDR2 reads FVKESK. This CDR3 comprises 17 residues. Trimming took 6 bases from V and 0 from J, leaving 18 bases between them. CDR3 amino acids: CASSAYRVPPSYNEQFF. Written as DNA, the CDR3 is TGTGCCAGCAGTGCTTACAGGGTTCCCCCCTCCTACAATGAGCAGTTCTTC. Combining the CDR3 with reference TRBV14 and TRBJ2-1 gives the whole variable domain EAGVTQFPSHSVIEKGQTVTLRCDPISGHDNLYWYRRVMGKEIKFLLHFVKESKQDESGMPNNRFLAERTGGTYSTLKVQPAELEDSGVYFCASSAYRVPPSYNEQFFGPGTRLTVL.

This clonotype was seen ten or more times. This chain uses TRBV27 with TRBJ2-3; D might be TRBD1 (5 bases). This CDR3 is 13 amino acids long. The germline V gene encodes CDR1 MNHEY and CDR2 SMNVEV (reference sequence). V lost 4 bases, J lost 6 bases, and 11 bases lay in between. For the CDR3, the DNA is TGTGCCAGCAGTTCGACAGTAGGGGATACGCAGTATTTT. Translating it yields CASSSTVGDTQYF.

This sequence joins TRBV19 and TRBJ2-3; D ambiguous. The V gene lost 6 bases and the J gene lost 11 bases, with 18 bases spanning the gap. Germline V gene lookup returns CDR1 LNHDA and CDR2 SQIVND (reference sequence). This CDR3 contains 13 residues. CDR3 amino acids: CASSMGGYNEQYF. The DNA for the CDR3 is TGTGCCAGTAGCATGGGTGGCTACAATGAGCAGTATTTT.

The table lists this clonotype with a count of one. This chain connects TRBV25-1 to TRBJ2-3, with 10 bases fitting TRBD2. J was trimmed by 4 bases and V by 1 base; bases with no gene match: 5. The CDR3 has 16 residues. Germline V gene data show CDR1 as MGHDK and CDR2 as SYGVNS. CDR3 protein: CASSESSLAGADTQYF. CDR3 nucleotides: TGTGCCAGCAGTGAATCCAGCCTAGCGGGGGCAGATACGCAGTATTTT.

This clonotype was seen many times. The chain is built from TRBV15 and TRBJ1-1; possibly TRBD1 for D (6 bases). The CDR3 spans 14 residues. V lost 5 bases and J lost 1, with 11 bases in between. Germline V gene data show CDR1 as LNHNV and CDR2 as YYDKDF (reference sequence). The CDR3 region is CATSEGGSNTEAFF. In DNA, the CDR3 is TGTGCCACCAGCGAGGGGGGGTCGAACACTGAAGCTTTCTTT.

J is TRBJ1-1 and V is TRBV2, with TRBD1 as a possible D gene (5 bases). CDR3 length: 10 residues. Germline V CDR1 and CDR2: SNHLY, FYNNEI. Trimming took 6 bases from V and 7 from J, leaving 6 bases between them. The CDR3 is CASRQGEAFF. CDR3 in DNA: TGTGCCAGCAGGCAGGGTGAAGCTTTCTTT.

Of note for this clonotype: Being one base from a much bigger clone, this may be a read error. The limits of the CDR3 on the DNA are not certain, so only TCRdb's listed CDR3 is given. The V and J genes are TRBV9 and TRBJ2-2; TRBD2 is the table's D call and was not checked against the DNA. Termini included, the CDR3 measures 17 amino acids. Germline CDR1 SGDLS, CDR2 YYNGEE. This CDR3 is CASSTVGSGSSTGEPFF.

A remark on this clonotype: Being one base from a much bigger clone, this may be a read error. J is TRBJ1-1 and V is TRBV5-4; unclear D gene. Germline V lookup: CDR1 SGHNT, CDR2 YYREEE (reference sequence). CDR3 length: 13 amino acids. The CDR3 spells CANSSYGNTEAFF. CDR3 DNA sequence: TGTGCCAACAGCTCTTACGGTAACACTGAAGCTTTCTTT. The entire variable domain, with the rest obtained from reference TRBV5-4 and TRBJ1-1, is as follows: ETGVTQSPTHLIKTRGQQVTLRCSSQSGHNTVSWYQQALGQGPQFIFQYYREEENGRGNFPPRFSGLQFPNYSSELNVNALELDDSALYLCANSSYGNTEAFFGQGTRLTVV.

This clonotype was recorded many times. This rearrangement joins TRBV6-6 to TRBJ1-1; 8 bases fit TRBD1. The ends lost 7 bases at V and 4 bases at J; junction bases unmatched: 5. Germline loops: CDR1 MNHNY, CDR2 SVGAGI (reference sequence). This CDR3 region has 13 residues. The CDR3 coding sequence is TGTGCCAGCACGAGGACAGGGTCCACTGAAGCTTTCTTT. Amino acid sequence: CASTRTGSTEAFF.

CDR3 in amino acids: CASSLGRSSYEQYF. DNA for the CDR3: TGTGCCAGCAGTTTAGGGCGGAGCTCCTACGAGCAGTACTTC. The rearrangement joins TRBV12-3 or TRBV12-4 to TRBJ2-7; D not certain. The CDR3 is 14 residues long. Trimming left V 1 base short and J 0 bases short, with 7 bases between.

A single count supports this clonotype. CDR3 sequence (DNA): TGTGCCACCAGGGAAGACGCGGTCCTCCAAGAGACCCAGTACTTC. Translation gives CATREDAVLQETQYF. The chain is built from TRBV15 and TRBJ2-7; no clear D. The J call may be incorrect, as the DNA end agrees better with TRBJ2-5. In germline, CDR1 is LNHNV, CDR2 YYDKDF (reference sequence). CDR3 length equals 15 residues.

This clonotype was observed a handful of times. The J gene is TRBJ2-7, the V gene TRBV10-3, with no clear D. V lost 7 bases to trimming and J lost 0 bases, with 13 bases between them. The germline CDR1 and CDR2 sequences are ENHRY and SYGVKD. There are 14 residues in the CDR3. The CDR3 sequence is CAITTTPSSYEQYF. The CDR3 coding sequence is TGTGCCATCACGACGACGCCCAGCTCCTACGAGCAGTACTTC.

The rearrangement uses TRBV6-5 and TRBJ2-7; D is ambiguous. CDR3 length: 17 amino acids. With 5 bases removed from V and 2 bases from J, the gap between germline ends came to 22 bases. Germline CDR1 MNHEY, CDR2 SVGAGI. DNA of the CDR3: TGTGCCAGCAGTGATGCCCGCAGCGCACCTAAAACCTACGAGCAGTACTTC. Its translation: CASSDARSAPKTYEQYF.

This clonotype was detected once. CDR3 DNA: TGTGCCAGCAGTTACGCCGGGACTAGCGGGTCCTACGTCCCCTACAATGAGCAGTTCTTC. It yields the protein CASSYAGTSGSYVPYNEQFF. V and J are TRBV6-5 and TRBJ2-1; 12 bases map to TRBD2. This CDR3 has 20 amino acids. Trimming cost V 2 bases and J 2 bases; bases outside gene matches: 13. CDR1 and CDR2 (germline): MNHEY, SVGAGI.

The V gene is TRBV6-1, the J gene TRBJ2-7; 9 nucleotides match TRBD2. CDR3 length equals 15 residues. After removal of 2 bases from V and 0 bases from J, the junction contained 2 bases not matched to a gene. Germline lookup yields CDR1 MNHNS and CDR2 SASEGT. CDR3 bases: TGTGCCAGCAGTGAAAGACTAGCGGCCTCCTACGAGCAGTACTTC. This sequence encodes CASSERLAASYEQYF.

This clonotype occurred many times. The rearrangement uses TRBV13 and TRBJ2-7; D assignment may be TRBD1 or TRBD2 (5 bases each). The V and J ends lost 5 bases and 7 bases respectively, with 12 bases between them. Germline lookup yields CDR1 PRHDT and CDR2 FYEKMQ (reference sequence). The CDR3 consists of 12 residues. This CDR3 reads CASSVGDREQYF. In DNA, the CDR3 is TGTGCCAGCAGCGTCGGGGACCGGGAGCAGTACTTC.

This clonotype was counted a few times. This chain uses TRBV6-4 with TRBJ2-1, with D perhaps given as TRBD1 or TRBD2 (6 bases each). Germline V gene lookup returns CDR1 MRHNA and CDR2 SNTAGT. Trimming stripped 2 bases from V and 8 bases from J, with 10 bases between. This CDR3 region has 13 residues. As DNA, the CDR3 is TGTGCCAGCAGTGACGAGGGGGGAGATGAGCAGTTCTTC. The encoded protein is CASSDEGGDEQFF.

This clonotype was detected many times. This CDR3 reads CASSTSGRNTDTQYF. The CDR3 nucleotides are TGTGCCAGCAGCACTAGCGGGAGAAACACAGATACGCAGTATTTT. The chain uses TRBV9 and TRBJ2-3; TRBD2 agrees at 11 bases. In germline, CDR1 is SGDLS, CDR2 YYNGEE. The V gene end was trimmed by 4 bases and the J gene end by 2 bases; junction bases not matched to a gene: 3. The length of the CDR3 is 15 residues.

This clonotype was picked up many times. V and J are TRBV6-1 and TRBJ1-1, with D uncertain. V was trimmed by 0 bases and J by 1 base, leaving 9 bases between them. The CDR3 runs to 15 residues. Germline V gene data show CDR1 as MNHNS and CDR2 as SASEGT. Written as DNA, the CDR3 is TGTGCCAGCAGTGAAGCGGCAGAATCGAACACTGAAGCTTTCTTT. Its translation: CASSEAAESNTEAFF.

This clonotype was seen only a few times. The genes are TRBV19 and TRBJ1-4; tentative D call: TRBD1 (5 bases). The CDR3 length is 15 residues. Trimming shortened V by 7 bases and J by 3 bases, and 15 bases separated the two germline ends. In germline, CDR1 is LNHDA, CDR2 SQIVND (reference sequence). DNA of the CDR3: TGTGCCAGTACAGGCAGGGAGAAGTCTAATGAAAAACTGTTTTTT. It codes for CASTGREKSNEKLFF.

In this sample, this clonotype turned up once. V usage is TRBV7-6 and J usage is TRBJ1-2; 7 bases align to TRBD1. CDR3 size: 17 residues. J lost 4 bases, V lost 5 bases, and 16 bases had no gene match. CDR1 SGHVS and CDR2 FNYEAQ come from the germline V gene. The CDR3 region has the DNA TGTGCCAGCAGCAACGTCCCGGACAGGCCCTTCGGCTATGGCTACACCTTC. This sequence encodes CASSNVPDRPFGYGYTF.

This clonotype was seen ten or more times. The CDR3 is CASSYSEAYEQYF. CDR3 in DNA: TGTGCCAGCAGTTACTCGGAGGCCTACGAGCAGTACTTC. The chain has TRBV6-5 and TRBJ2-7; maybe TRBD2 (5 bases). Germline V CDR1 and CDR2: MNHEY, SVGAGI. V lost 0 bases, J lost 2 bases, and 5 bases lay in between. The CDR3 has 13 amino acids.